The text below deals with one TCR beta chain. Trimming left V 2 bases short and J 6 bases short, with 17 bases between. The length of the CDR3 is 15 residues. Germline V gene sequence: CDR1 GTSNPN, CDR2 SVGIG (reference sequence). The sample comes from a study of shared clonotypes between healthy human individuals. Using immunoSEQ multiplex PCR, the repertoire was profiled, and TCRdb retains in-frame clones only, with some absent. The repertoire holds 2.3 million or so clones, with 80% to 95% as singletons. The TCR comes from a man between 18 and 35 years old in good health. Some clones in this sample may be carry-over from other donors' samples. The sequenced sample consisted of naive CD4+ T cells from PBMCs. Subset defined: CD45RA+ positively selected. V gene TRBV30 combines with J gene TRBJ1-5; D not resolved. The CDR3 coding sequence is TGTGCCTGGAGTCCTCCGACCACCCCGGGTCAGCCCCAGCATTTT. The encoded protein is CAWSPPTTPGQPQHF.